One and the same sample provided the 23 T cell receptor beta chains below, sequenced in a study of blood T cell repertoires in COVID-19 (TCRdb year 2020). The library was obtained by the immunoSEQ multiplex PCR assay. TCRdb holds this immuneACCESS table with in-frame rearrangements only. Some clones are missing; in checked studies, unresolved V genes explain under half, and the rest has no known cause. In this sample the table shows approximately 280,000 clones, roughly 89% of which occur a single time. About 4.2% of the sample comes from the top ten. The specimen sequenced was peripheral blood. The receptors stem from a man aged 40-49 years with acute or convalescent COVID-19.

This chain connects TRBV7-2 to TRBJ2-2; 11 nucleotides agree with TRBD2. V lost 4 bases and J lost 7; bases outside the gene matches: 5. This CDR3 has 15 amino acids. CDR1 is SGHTA, CDR2 FQGNSA, per germline. The CDR3 bases are TGTGCCAGCAGCTCACTAGCGGGGGTTGTCGGGGAGCTGTTTTTT. Amino acid sequence: CASSSLAGVVGELFF.

J is TRBJ1-1 and V is TRBV2; 7 bases map to TRBD1. The J segment lost 5 bases and the V segment lost 4 bases, leaving 7 bases of the junction unmatched. Germline CDR1 SNHLY, CDR2 FYNNEI. The CDR3 extends over 14 amino acids. The CDR3 coding sequence is TGTGCCAGCAGTGGTCCAAACAGGGGAACTGAAGCTTTCTTT. Its protein is CASSGPNRGTEAFF. Together with reference TRBV2 and TRBJ1-1, the CDR3 gives the full variable domain: EPEVTQTPSHQVTQMGQEVILRCVPISNHLYFYWYRQILGQKVEFLVSFYNNEISEKSEIFDDQFSVERPDGSNFTLKIRSTKLEDSAMYFCASSGPNRGTEAFFGQGTRLTVV.

V is TRBV19 and J is TRBJ1-5, with 12 bases matching TRBD1. This CDR3 comprises 14 residues. With V trimmed by 8 bases and J by 6 bases, 5 bases remained unmatched. Per germline, CDR1 LNHDA and CDR2 SQIVND (reference sequence). CDR3 in DNA: TGTGCCAGTTGGGACAGGGGGCAGGGTCAGCCCCAGCATTTT. Translation: CASWDRGQGQPQHF.

The genes are TRBV10-2 and TRBJ1-5, with a possible D match to TRBD1 (6 bases). Germline CDR1 reads WSHSY; CDR2 reads SAAADI. V was cut by 0 bases and J by 5 bases, with 11 bases left in between. The CDR3 has 15 residues. Here the CDR3 DNA reads TGCGCCAGCAGTGAGTCAATCAGGGGCCATCAGCCCCAGCATTTT. This encodes CASSESIRGHQPQHF.

This chain connects TRBV24-1 to TRBJ2-6; the D is unclear. V lost 0 bases and J lost 0, with 8 bases in between. This CDR3 has 17 amino acids. Per germline, CDR1 KGHDR and CDR2 SFDVKD. CDR3 loop: CATSDLPSSSGANVLTF. The CDR3, as DNA: TGTGCCACCAGTGATTTGCCGAGTTCCTCTGGGGCCAACGTCCTGACTTTC.

Only one count was recorded for this clone. V usage is TRBV27 and J usage is TRBJ2-4; unclear D gene. Germline CDR1 reads MNHEY; CDR2 reads SMNVEV (reference sequence). The CDR3 consists of 13 residues. Trimming removed 0 bases from V and 7 bases from J, with 7 bases in between. The CDR3 reads CASSLSVRNIQYF. In nucleotides, the CDR3 is TGTGCCAGCAGTTTATCGGTCAGGAACATTCAGTACTTC.

The chain combines TRBV11-2 with TRBJ1-2, with 7 bases identical to TRBD1. Per germline, CDR1 SGHAT and CDR2 FQNNGV. This CDR3 is 12 amino acids long. V lost 5 bases and J lost 8; bases outside the gene matches: 5. DNA of the CDR3: TGTGCCAGCAGCCACAGGGGAACGGGCTACACCTTC. This codes for CASSHRGTGYTF. Full variable domain (remainder filled in from reference TRBV11-2 and TRBJ1-2): EAGVAQSPRYKIIEKRQSVAFWCNPISGHATLYWYQQILGQGPKLLIQFQNNGVVDDSQLPKDRFSAERLKGVDSTLKIQPAKLEDSAVYLCASSHRGTGYTFGSGTRLTVV.

The rearrangement joins TRBV30 to TRBJ1-5; the D is unclear. The CDR3 covers 15 residues. In germline, CDR1 is GTSNPN, CDR2 SVGIG (reference sequence). Trimming stripped 0 bases from V and 2 bases from J, with 11 bases between. The CDR3 nucleotides are TGTGCCTGGAGTGTACCGGGGTTGGGCAATCAGCCCCAGCATTTT. Its protein product is CAWSVPGLGNQPQHF.

V usage is TRBV3-1 (or the pseudogene TRBV3-2) and J usage is TRBJ2-2, with 7 bases identical to TRBD1. V lost 2 bases and J lost 4; bases outside the gene matches: 4. This CDR3 comprises 15 residues. The germline V gene has CDR1 LGHDT and CDR2 YNNKEL (reference sequence). For the CDR3, the DNA is TGTGCCAGCAGCCAAAAGGGGGCGGGCACCGGGGAGCTGTTTTTT. Translating it yields CASSQKGAGTGELFF.

This clone came up once. The chain combines TRBV19 with TRBJ2-7, with TRBD1 as a possible D gene (5 bases). Trimming took off 4 bases at V and 4 bases at J, with 17 bases between the two ends. Germline V gives CDR1 LNHDA, CDR2 SQIVND (reference sequence). The CDR3 has 15 residues. CDR3 nucleotide sequence: TGTGCCAGTAGTACCTACAGGAAATTCATGTACGAGCAGTACTTC. It yields the protein CASSTYRKFMYEQYF. The full variable domain, in which reference TRBV19 and TRBJ2-7 provide the parts outside the CDR3, is DGGITQSPKYLFRKEGQNVTLSCEQNLNHDAMYWYRQDPGQGLRLIYYSQIVNDFQKGDIAEGYSVSREKKESFPLTVTSAQKNPTAFYLCASSTYRKFMYEQYFGPGTRLTVT.

The chain joins TRBV10-3 to TRBJ1-2, with 7 bases matching TRBD1. V lost 4 bases and J lost 8; bases outside the gene matches: 10. CDR3 length: 14 amino acids. Germline lookup yields CDR1 ENHRY and CDR2 SYGVKD. The CDR3 is CAISGSQGLQGYTF. The CDR3 region has the DNA TGTGCCATCAGTGGTTCACAGGGGTTGCAAGGCTACACCTTC.

This chain joins TRBV3-1 (or the pseudogene TRBV3-2) and TRBJ2-3; 8 nucleotides agree with TRBD2. The trim removed 3 bases at V and 4 bases at J, leaving 3 bases unmatched. This CDR3 has 14 residues. Germline CDR1 reads LGHDT; CDR2 reads YNNKEL (reference sequence). The CDR3 loop reads CASSHGGASDTQYF. CDR3 in DNA: TGTGCCAGCAGCCACGGGGGGGCATCAGATACGCAGTATTTT.

In its sample, this clone was seen once. The chain links TRBV30 to TRBJ2-2; a possible D gene is TRBD2 (5 bases). The germline V gene has CDR1 GTSNPN and CDR2 SVGIG (reference sequence). The CDR3 extends over 13 amino acids. V lost 0 bases, J lost 5 bases, and 7 bases lay in between. In DNA form, the CDR3 reads TGTGCCTGGAGTGTAGGAGGAACCGGGGAGCTGTTTTTT. Translated: CAWSVGGTGELFF.

This clone was detected only once. This sequence joins TRBV3-1 (or the pseudogene TRBV3-2) and TRBJ1-2, with 7 bases lining up with TRBD1. Trimming took 0 bases from V and 3 from J; bases not matched to a gene: 7. Per the germline V gene, CDR1 is LGHDT and CDR2 is YNNKEL (reference sequence). This CDR3 comprises 16 residues. CDR3 DNA: TGTGCCAGCAGCCAAGAACGAGGGGGCGCTTACTATGGCTACACCTTC. Its protein is CASSQERGGAYYGYTF.

The genes are TRBV30 and TRBJ2-1, with TRBD2 matching 7 bases. Germline CDR1 and CDR2: GTSNPN and SVGIG (reference sequence). The CDR3 extends over 17 amino acids. V gave up 0 bases and J gave up 0 bases; unmatched junction bases: 8. The CDR3 nucleotides are TGTGCCTGGAGTGTATCAAATACGGGGGGCTCCTACAATGAGCAGTTCTTC. It translates to CAWSVSNTGGSYNEQFF.

The chain is built from TRBV20-1 and TRBJ2-7, with a possible D match to TRBD1 (5 bases). The CDR3 consists of 11 residues. Germline loops: CDR1 DFQATT, CDR2 SNEGSKA (reference sequence). V was trimmed by 3 bases and J by 5 bases, leaving 8 bases between them. The CDR3 DNA is TGCAGTGCTAGTTTCAGGGACGAGCAGTACTTC. Its translation: CSASFRDEQYF.

The J gene is TRBJ1-1, the V gene TRBV30, with a weak D call TRBD1 (6 bases). V was cut by 3 bases and J by 5 bases, with 22 bases left in between. The CDR3 extends over 16 amino acids. Germline loops: CDR1 GTSNPN, CDR2 SVGIG (reference sequence). CDR3 sequence: CAWSYLGGAEVTEAFF. The CDR3 DNA follows: TGTGCCTGGAGCTACCTTGGGGGGGCGGAGGTGACTGAAGCTTTCTTT.

The rearrangement uses TRBV2 and TRBJ2-7, with 7 nucleotides matching TRBD1. With V trimmed by 11 bases and J by 3 bases, 7 bases remained unmatched. The CDR3 extends over 12 amino acids. Germline CDR1 and CDR2: SNHLY and FYNNEI. CDR3 nucleotide sequence: TGTGCCGGACAGGAGGTAGGCTACGAGCAGTACTTC. It translates to CAGQEVGYEQYF.

The chain couples TRBV2 to TRBJ2-6; D ambiguous. CDR1 and CDR2 from the germline V gene are SNHLY and FYNNEI. The CDR3 is made up of 13 amino acids. The V gene lost 8 bases and the J gene lost 0 bases, with 5 bases spanning the gap. CDR3 sequence reads: CASAASGANVLTF. CDR3 coding DNA: TGTGCCAGCGCGGCCTCTGGGGCCAACGTCCTGACTTTC.

CDR3 coding DNA: TGTGCCAGCAGTAAACAGGGGACTAGCAATCAGCCCCAGCATTTT. Translation: CASSKQGTSNQPQHF. The rearrangement uses TRBV27 and TRBJ1-5; 7 bases match TRBD1. The CDR3 loop spans 15 amino acids. J was trimmed by 0 bases and V by 5 bases; bases with no gene match: 4. Germline V gene sequence: CDR1 MNHEY, CDR2 SMNVEV (reference sequence).

This clone was seen once. The chain has TRBV13 and TRBJ1-2; unclear D gene. Deletions cut 8 bases from V and 7 bases from J, with 11 bases between. This CDR3 has 11 amino acids. CDR1 PRHDT and CDR2 FYEKMQ come from the germline V gene (reference sequence). CDR3 nucleotide sequence: TGTGCCAGCGCGGGGATTTCTGGCTACACCTTC. Protein product: CASAGISGYTF.

The V and J genes are TRBV5-4 and TRBJ2-7; possibly TRBD2 for D (6 bases). V shed 0 bases and J shed 0 bases, with 13 bases lying between them. CDR3 length: 16 residues. CDR1 is SGHNT, CDR2 YYREEE, per germline (reference sequence). The CDR3 loop reads CASSLAGGGASYEQYF. CDR3 nucleotide sequence: TGTGCCAGCAGCTTGGCCGGCGGCGGGGCCTCCTACGAGCAGTACTTC.

This clone appeared a single time. The chain uses TRBV4-1 and TRBJ1-6; 9 bases are shared with TRBD1. V shed 6 bases and J 8 bases; nucleotides not matched to a gene: 8. The CDR3 has 15 amino acids. The germline V gene encodes CDR1 MGHRA and CDR2 YSYEKL. In DNA form, the CDR3 reads TGCGCCAGCAGGTTGGATGGGACAGGGTATTCACCCCTCCACTTT. This gives the protein CASRLDGTGYSPLHF.